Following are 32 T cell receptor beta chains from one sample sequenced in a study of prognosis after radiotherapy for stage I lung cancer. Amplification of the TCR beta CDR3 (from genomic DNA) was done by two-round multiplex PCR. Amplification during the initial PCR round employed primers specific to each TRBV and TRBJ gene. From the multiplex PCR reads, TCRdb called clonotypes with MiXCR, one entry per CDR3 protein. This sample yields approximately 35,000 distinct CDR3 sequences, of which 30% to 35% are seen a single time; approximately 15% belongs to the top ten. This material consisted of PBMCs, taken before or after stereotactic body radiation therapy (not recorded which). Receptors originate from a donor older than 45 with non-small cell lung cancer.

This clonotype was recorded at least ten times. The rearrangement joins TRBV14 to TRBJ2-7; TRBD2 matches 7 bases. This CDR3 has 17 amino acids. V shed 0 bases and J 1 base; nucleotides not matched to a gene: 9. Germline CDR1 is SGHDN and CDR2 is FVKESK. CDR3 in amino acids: CASSQEMSSGKSYEQYF. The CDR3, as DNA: TGTGCCAGCAGCCAAGAAATGAGCAGCGGGAAATCCTACGAGCAGTACTTC.

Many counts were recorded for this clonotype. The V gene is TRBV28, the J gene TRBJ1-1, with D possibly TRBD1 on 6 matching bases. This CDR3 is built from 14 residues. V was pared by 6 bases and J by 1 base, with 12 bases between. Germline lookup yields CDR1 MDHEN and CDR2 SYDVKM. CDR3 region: CASSRDNPNTEAFF. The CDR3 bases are TGTGCCAGCAGCCGGGACAACCCGAACACTGAAGCTTTCTTT.

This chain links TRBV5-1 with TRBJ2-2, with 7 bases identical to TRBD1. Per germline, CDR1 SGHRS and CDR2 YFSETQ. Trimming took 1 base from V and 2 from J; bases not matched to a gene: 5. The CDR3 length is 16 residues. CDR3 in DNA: TGCGCCAGCAGCTTGTCCCGACAGGGCAACACCGGGGAGCTGTTTTTT. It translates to CASSLSRQGNTGELFF.

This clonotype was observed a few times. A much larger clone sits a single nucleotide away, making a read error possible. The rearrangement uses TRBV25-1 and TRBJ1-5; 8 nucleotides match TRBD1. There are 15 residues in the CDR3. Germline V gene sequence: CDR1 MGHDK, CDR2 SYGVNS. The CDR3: CVSSAQGQGNQPQHF. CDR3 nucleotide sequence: TGTGTCAGCAGTGCCCAGGGACAGGGCAATCAGCCCCAGCATTTT.

CDR3 coding DNA: TGTGCCAGCAGTCTAAGGGTCGTAAAGCCATCCCATCCCCAGCATTTT. Translated, it gives CASSLRVVKPSHPQHF. The chain links TRBV28 to TRBJ1-5; no clear D gene. The CDR3 covers 16 residues. Germline-derived CDR1 and CDR2 are MDHEN and SYDVKM. Trimming left V 5 bases short and J 10 bases short, with 24 bases between.

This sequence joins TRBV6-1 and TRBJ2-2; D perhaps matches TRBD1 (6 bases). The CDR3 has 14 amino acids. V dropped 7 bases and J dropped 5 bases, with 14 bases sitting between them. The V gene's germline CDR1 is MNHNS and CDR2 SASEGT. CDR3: CASTPDRETGELFF. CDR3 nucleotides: TGTGCCAGCACCCCGGACAGAGAAACCGGGGAGCTGTTTTTT.

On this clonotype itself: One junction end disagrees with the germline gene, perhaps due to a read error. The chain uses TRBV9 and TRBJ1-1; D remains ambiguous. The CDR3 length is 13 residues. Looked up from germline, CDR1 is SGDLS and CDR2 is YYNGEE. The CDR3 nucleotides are TGTGCCAGCAGCCCGAGCGCCTCCATGAGAGCTTTCTTC. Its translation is CASSPSASMRAFF.

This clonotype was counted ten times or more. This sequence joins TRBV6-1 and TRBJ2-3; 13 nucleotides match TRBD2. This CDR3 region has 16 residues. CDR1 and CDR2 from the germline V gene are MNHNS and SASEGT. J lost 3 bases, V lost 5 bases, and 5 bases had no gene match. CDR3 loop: CASSPTSGGATDTQYF. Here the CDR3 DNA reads TGTGCCAGCAGTCCCACTAGCGGGGGGGCTACAGATACGCAGTATTTT.

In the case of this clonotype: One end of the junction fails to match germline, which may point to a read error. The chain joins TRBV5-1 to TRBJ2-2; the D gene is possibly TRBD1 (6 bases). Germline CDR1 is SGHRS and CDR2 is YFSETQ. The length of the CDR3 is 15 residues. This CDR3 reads CASSVRTWDTGQLFF. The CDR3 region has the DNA TGCGCCAGCAGCGTCCGGACATGGGACACCGGGCAGCTGTTTTTT.

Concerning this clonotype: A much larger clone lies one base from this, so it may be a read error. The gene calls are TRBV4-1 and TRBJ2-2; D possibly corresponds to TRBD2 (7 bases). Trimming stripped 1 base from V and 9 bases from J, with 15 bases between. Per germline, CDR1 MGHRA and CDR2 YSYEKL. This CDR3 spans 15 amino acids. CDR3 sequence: CASSQGRGQWWELFF. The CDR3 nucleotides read TGCGCCAGCAGCCAAGGGCGGGGGCAATGGTGGGAGCTGTTTTTT.

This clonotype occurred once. The CDR3 DNA is TGTGCCAGCAGCTCCCGCCTGGATGAAAAACTGTTTTTT. Protein product: CASSSRLDEKLFF. The gene calls are TRBV5-4 and TRBJ1-4; no clear D gene. The CDR3 is made up of 13 amino acids. The germline V and J ends were trimmed by 3 bases and 6 bases, with 9 bases remaining between them. Germline V gene sequence: CDR1 SGHNT, CDR2 YYREEE (reference sequence).

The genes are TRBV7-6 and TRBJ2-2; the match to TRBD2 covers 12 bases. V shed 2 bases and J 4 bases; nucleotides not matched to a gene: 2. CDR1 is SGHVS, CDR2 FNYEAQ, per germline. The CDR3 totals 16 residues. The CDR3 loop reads CASSLRTSGATGELFF. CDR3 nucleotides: TGTGCCAGCAGCTTACGGACTAGCGGGGCCACCGGGGAGCTGTTTTTT.

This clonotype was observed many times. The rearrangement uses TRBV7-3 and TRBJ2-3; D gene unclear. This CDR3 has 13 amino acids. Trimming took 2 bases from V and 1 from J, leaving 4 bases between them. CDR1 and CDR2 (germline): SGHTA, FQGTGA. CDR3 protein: CASSLVGTDTQYF. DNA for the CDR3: TGTGCCAGCAGCTTAGTCGGCACAGATACGCAGTATTTT.

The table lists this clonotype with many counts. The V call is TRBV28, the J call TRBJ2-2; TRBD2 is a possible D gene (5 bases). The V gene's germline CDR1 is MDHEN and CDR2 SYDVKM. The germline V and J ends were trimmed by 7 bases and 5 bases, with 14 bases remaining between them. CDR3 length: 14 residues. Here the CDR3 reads CASMKSSGTGELFF. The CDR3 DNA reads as TGTGCCAGCATGAAGTCCTCGGGGACCGGGGAGCTGTTTTTT.

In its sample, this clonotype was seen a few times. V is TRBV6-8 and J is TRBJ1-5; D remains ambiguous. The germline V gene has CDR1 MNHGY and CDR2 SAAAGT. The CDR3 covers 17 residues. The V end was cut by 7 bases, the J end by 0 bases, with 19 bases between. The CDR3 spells CASTRPLARYSNQPQHF. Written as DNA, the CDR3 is TGTGCCAGCACCAGGCCCCTCGCCCGATATAGCAATCAGCCCCAGCATTTT.

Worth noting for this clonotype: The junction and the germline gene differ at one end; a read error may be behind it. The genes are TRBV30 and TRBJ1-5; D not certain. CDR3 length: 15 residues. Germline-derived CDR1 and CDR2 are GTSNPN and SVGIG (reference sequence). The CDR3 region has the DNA TGTGCCTGGGGTGTAACTGGCAGAGGGAACCAGCCCCAGCATTTT. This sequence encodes CAWGVTGRGNQPQHF.

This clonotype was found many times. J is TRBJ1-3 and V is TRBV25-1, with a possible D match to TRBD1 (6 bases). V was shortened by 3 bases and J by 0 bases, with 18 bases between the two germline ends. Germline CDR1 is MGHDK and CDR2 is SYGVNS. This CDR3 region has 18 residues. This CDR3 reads CASSDPVSWGASGNTIYF. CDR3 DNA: TGTGCCAGCAGTGACCCCGTAAGTTGGGGGGCCTCTGGAAACACCATATATTTT.

Here the CDR3 DNA reads TGCAGTGCTAGAGATCAAGGCACAGATACGCAGTATTTT. It specifies CSARDQGTDTQYF. This rearrangement joins TRBV20-1 to TRBJ2-3; D remains ambiguous. V lost 0 bases and J 1 base, leaving 5 bases between the germline ends. This CDR3 comprises 13 residues. Germline V gene sequence: CDR1 DFQATT, CDR2 SNEGSKA (reference sequence).

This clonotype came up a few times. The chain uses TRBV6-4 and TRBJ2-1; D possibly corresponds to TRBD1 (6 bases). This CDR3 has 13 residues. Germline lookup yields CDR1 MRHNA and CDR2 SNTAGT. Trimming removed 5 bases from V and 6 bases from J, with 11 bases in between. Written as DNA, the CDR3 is TGTGCCAGCAGTCCACAGGGCGGCAATGAGCAGTTCTTC. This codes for CASSPQGGNEQFF.

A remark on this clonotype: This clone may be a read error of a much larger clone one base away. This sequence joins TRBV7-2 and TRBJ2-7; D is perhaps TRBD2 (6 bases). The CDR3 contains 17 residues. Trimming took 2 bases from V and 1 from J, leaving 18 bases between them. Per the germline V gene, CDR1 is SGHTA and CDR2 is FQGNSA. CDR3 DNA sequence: TGTGCCAGCAGCTTATATTCGACGCTAGCGATATCCTACGAGCAGTACTTC. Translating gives CASSLYSTLAISYEQYF.

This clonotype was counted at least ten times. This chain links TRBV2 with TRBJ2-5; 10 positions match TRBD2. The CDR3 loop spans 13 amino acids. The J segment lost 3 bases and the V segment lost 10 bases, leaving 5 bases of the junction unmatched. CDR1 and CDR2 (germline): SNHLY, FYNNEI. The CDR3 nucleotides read TGTGCCACCTCAGGACTAGCGGAAGAGACCCAGTACTTC. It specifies CATSGLAEETQYF.

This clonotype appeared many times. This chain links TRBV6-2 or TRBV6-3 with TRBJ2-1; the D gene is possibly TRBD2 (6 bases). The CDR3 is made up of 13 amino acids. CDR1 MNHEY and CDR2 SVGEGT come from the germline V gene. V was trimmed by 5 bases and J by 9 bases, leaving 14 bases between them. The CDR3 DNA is TGTGCCAGCAGTGTGACTAGTTTACGTGAGCAGTTCTTC. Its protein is CASSVTSLREQFF.

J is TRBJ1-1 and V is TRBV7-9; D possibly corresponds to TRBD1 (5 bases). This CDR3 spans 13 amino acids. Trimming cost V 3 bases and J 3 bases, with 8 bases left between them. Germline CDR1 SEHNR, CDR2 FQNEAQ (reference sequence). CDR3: CASSFGTDTEAFF. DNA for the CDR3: TGTGCCAGCAGCTTCGGGACTGACACTGAAGCTTTCTTT.

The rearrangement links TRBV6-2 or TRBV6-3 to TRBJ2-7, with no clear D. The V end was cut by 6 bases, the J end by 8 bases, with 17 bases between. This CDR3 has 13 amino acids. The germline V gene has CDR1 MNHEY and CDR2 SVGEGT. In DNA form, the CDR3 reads TGTGCCAGCAGCCCCCCCCCACGAAATAAGCAGTACTTC. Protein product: CASSPPPRNKQYF.

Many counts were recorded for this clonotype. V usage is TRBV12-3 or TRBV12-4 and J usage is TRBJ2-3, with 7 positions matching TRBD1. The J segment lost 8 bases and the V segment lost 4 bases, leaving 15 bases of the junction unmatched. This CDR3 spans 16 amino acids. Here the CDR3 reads CASSSPHRGEEGTQYF. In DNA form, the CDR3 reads TGTGCCAGCAGTTCGCCCCACAGGGGTGAAGAGGGTACGCAGTATTTT.

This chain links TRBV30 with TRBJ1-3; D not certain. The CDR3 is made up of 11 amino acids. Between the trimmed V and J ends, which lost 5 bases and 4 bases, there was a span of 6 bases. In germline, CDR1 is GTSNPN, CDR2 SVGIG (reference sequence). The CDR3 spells CAWAPGNTIYF. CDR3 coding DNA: TGTGCCTGGGCACCCGGAAACACCATATATTTT.

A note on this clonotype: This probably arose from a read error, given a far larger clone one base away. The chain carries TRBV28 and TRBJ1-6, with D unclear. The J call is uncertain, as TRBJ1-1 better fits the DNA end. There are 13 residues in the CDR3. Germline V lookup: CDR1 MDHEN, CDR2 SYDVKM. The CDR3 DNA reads TGTGCCAGTGCCGGTGACTGGCACACTGAAGCTTTCTTT. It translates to CASAGDWHTEAFF.

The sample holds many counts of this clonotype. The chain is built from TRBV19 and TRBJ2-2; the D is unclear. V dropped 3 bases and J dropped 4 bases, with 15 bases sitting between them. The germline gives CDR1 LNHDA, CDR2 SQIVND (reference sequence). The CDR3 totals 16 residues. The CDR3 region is CASSIETPIGTGELFF. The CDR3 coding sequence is TGTGCCAGTAGTATCGAGACCCCTATCGGCACCGGGGAGCTGTTTTTT.

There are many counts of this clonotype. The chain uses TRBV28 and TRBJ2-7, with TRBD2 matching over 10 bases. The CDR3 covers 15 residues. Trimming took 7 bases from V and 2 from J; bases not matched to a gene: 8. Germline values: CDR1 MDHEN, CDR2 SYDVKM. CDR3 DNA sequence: TGTGCCAGCACTTCACCCCTAGCGGGAGCCTACGAGCAGTACTTC. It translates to CASTSPLAGAYEQYF.

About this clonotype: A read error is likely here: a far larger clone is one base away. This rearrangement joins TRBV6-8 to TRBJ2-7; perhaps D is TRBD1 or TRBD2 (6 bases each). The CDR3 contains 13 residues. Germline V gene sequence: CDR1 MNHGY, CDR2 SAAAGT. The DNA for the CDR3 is TGTGCCAGCAGTTACTCGGGGGGCGACGAGCCGTACTTC. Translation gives CASSYSGGDEPYF.

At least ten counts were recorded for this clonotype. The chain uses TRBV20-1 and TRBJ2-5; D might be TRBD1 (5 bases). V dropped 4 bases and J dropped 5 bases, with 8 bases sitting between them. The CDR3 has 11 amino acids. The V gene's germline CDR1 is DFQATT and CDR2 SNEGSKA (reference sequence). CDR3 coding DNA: TGCAGTGCTATGGGGCTGGAGACCCAGTACTTC. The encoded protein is CSAMGLETQYF.

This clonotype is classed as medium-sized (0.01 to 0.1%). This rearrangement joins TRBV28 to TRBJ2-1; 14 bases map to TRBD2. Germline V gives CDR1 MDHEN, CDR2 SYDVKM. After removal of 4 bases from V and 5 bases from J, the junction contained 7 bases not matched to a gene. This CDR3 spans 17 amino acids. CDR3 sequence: CASSSRTSGRPDNEQFF. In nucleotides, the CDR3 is TGTGCCAGCAGTTCGCGGACTAGCGGGAGGCCCGACAATGAGCAGTTCTTC.